This T cell receptor beta chain derives from a study of blood T cell repertoires in COVID-19. Study background: Sites in the United States, Italy and Spain provided acute and convalescent COVID-19 samples. PBMCs, B-cell-depleted T cells, or T cells were the source of the cDNA or gDNA that made up the material.

Methods used by the authors: Nucleated cell counts were estimated from reference gene primer amplification. Only in-frame clones appear in the TCRdb table, and some are missing; sequencing was by immunoSEQ multiplex PCR. V and J calls and clone size follow that table, whereas D and trimming were derived from the DNA. This table holds hundreds of thousands of clones, about 85% found once. The source of this sequence is a woman of 80 years or more with active or convalescent COVID-19. The material sequenced was peripheral blood.

CDR3 in DNA: TGTGCCAGCTCACAAACAGGGGCGAGTAACTATGGCTACACCTTC. It translates to CASSQTGASNYGYTF. The rearrangement links TRBV18 to TRBJ1-2; 7 bases match TRBD1. V trimming: 4 bases; J trimming: 1 base; junction bases outside the gene matches: 6. Germline-derived CDR1 and CDR2 are KGHSH and LQKENI. The CDR3 loop spans 15 amino acids.